The 16 T cell receptor beta chains reported below all come from one sample, sequenced in a study of a mutant IDH1 vaccine in newly diagnosed glioma. The antigens for these receptors are not known. TCRdb keeps only in-frame clones here, not all; method: immunoSEQ multiplex PCR. The sample includes around 94,000 clones, roughly 86% of them seen just once. The time point denotes: week 47, end of study. The content of each vaccine dose was 300 ug of mutant IDH1 20-mer peptide, and topical imiquimod accompanied it. The source was PBMCs, collected from a glioma patient whose treatment included an IDH1 peptide vaccine. These receptors were collected from a woman between 50 and 59 years old with glioma.

The chain uses TRBV28 and TRBJ1-4, with D tentatively TRBD1 (5 bases). Germline CDR1 MDHEN, CDR2 SYDVKM. The CDR3 contains 15 residues. With 0 bases removed from V and 1 base from J, the gap between germline ends came to 6 bases. The CDR3 DNA reads TGTGCCAGCAGTTTATGGGGGGGAACTAATGAAAAACTGTTTTTT. Protein product: CASSLWGGTNEKLFF.

This clone was seen a single time. The chain combines TRBV20-1 with TRBJ1-1; D is unresolved. With 5 bases removed from V and 2 bases from J, the gap between germline ends came to 6 bases. The CDR3 runs to 11 residues. CDR1 DFQATT and CDR2 SNEGSKA come from the germline V gene (reference sequence). The CDR3 loop reads CSAPRNTEAFF. The CDR3 coding sequence is TGCAGTGCTCCCCGCAACACTGAAGCTTTCTTT.

V is TRBV4-1 and J is TRBJ1-6; D possibly corresponds to TRBD1 (6 bases). This CDR3 has 14 residues. The ends were cut back, 11 bases at V and 5 bases at J, with 16 bases in the middle. Germline V gene lookup returns CDR1 MGHRA and CDR2 YSYEKL. CDR3: CAGGGGWDNSPLHF. DNA of the CDR3: TGCGCCGGAGGGGGAGGGTGGGATAATTCACCCCTCCACTTT.

This clone occurred a few times. V is TRBV4-2 and J is TRBJ1-2, with D tentatively TRBD1 (5 bases). Germline assignment: CDR1 LGHNA and CDR2 YNFKEQ. Trimming removed 2 bases from V and 1 base from J, with 11 bases in between. CDR3 length: 15 amino acids. The CDR3 reads CASSQTQGSNYGYTF. The CDR3 region has the DNA TGTGCCAGCAGCCAAACCCAGGGTAGTAACTATGGCTACACCTTC.

The chain combines TRBV9 with TRBJ2-2; D gene unclear. CDR3 length equals 14 residues. V dropped 0 bases and J dropped 3 bases, with 6 bases sitting between them. The germline V gene encodes CDR1 SGDLS and CDR2 YYNGEE. CDR3 coding DNA: TGTGCCAGCAGCGTAGGGTCGGACACCGGGGAGCTGTTTTTT. As protein: CASSVGSDTGELFF. Together with reference TRBV9 and TRBJ2-2, the CDR3 gives the full variable domain: DSGVTQTPKHLITATGQRVTLRCSPRSGDLSVYWYQQSLDQGLQFLIQYYNGEERAKGNILERFSAQQFPDLHSELNLSSLELGDSALYFCASSVGSDTGELFFGEGSRLTVL.

This clone was seen a single time. A junction boundary mismatches the germline segment, possibly from a read error. The J gene is TRBJ2-2, the V gene TRBV27; D gene uncertain. The CDR3 loop spans 13 amino acids. CDR1 MNHEY and CDR2 SMNVEV come from the germline V gene (reference sequence). The CDR3: CATSRENTGELFF. The DNA of the CDR3 is TGTGCCACCAGTCGAGAGAACACCGGGGAGCTGTTTTTT.

The count of this clone is one. The rearrangement uses TRBV5-6 and TRBJ2-7, with 8 positions matching TRBD1. Germline-derived CDR1 and CDR2 are SGHDT and YYEEEE. Trimming at V came to 4 bases and at J to 1 base, leaving 4 bases not matched to a gene. CDR3 length: 14 amino acids. DNA of the CDR3: TGTGCCAGCAGCCCTGACAGGGGATCCTACGAGCAGTACTTC. This encodes CASSPDRGSYEQYF.

The sample holds a few counts of this clone. V and J are TRBV4-2 and TRBJ1-5; D perhaps matches TRBD1 (5 bases). V was trimmed by 1 base and J by 2 bases, leaving 21 bases between them. This CDR3 spans 19 amino acids. Germline-derived CDR1 and CDR2 are LGHNA and YNFKEQ. The chain's CDR3 is CASSQGGGMGSGRNQPQHF. The CDR3 coding sequence is TGTGCCAGCAGCCAAGGCGGGGGGATGGGGTCGGGGCGCAATCAGCCCCAGCATTTT.

The chain's CDR3 is CASSPSGTGLGNEKLFF. DNA for the CDR3: TGCGCCAGCAGCCCCTCCGGGACAGGGCTAGGTAATGAAAAACTGTTTTTT. The rearrangement joins TRBV5-1 to TRBJ1-4; 9 nucleotides align to TRBD1. Per germline, CDR1 SGHRS and CDR2 YFSETQ. V was clipped by 4 bases and J by 4 bases; unmatched bases: 11. The CDR3 runs 17 residues. The whole variable domain, filled in from reference TRBV5-1 and TRBJ1-4, reads KAGVTQTPRYLIKTRGQQVTLSCSPISGHRSVSWYQQTPGQGLQFLFEYFSETQRNKGNFPGRFSGRQFSNSRSEMNVSTLELGDSALYLCASSPSGTGLGNEKLFFGSGTQLSVL.

The J gene is TRBJ2-7, the V gene TRBV18, with TRBD2 as a possible D gene (5 bases). The V end lost 4 bases, the J end lost 0 bases, and 10 bases lay between the germline ends. The CDR3 contains 14 residues. Germline CDR1 reads KGHSH; CDR2 reads LQKENI. The CDR3 sequence is CASSLGDTSYEQYF. The CDR3 DNA follows: TGTGCCAGCTCACTGGGAGACACCTCCTACGAGCAGTACTTC.

The chain employs TRBV5-1 and TRBJ1-6; no reliable D call. The CDR3 totals 17 residues. Germline V gene data show CDR1 as SGHRS and CDR2 as YFSETQ. The V end lost 2 bases, the J end lost 7 bases, and 19 bases lay between the germline ends. The CDR3 DNA reads as TGCGCCAGCAGCTTTTTGGAACCGAGTAGCGAGAATTCACCCCTCCACTTT. Residues: CASSFLEPSSENSPLHF.

The V call is TRBV18, the J call TRBJ2-7; 8 bases are shared with TRBD1. The CDR3 sequence is 14 residues long. Trimming at V came to 3 bases and at J to 4 bases, leaving 5 bases not matched to a gene. Germline values: CDR1 KGHSH, CDR2 LQKENI. The CDR3 bases are TGTGCCAGCTCACCGTCAGGGGGCAGGTACGAGCAGTACTTC. Its translation: CASSPSGGRYEQYF.

The V gene is TRBV2, the J gene TRBJ2-7; either TRBD1 or TRBD2 may fit D (5 bases each). V lost 6 bases to trimming and J lost 2 bases, with 17 bases between them. The CDR3 is made up of 15 amino acids. CDR1 and CDR2 from the germline V gene are SNHLY and FYNNEI. The CDR3 region has the DNA TGTGCCAGCAGATGGAGTGGGGGTTTGGCCTACGAGCAGTACTTC. This encodes CASRWSGGLAYEQYF.

The V call is TRBV6-1, the J call TRBJ1-2; no clear D gene. The CDR3 contains 10 residues. CDR1 and CDR2 from the germline V gene are MNHNS and SASEGT. V lost 10 bases and J 1 base, leaving 4 bases between the germline ends. This CDR3 is CATVNYGYTF. CDR3 in DNA: TGTGCCACGGTTAACTATGGCTACACCTTC.

About this clone itself: The junction departs from germline at one end; a sequencing error may be responsible. The V and J genes are TRBV7-7 and TRBJ2-5; D possibly matches TRBD1 or TRBD2 (5 bases each). The CDR3 is 14 residues long. Germline V CDR1 and CDR2: SSHAT, FNYEAQ (reference sequence). In DNA form, the CDR3 reads TGTGCTAGCAGCCCAACCGGGGCTGCGGAGACCCAGTACTTC. Amino acids: CASSPTGAAETQYF.

V usage is TRBV28 and J usage is TRBJ2-7; either TRBD1 or TRBD2 may fit D (5 bases each). V was cut by 5 bases and J by 3 bases, with 17 bases left in between. The CDR3 is 15 amino acids. Germline V gene lookup returns CDR1 MDHEN and CDR2 SYDVKM. CDR3 nucleotides: TGTGCCAGCAGTAAATCTTCCGGGACCCTCTACGAGCAGTACTTC. As protein: CASSKSSGTLYEQYF.